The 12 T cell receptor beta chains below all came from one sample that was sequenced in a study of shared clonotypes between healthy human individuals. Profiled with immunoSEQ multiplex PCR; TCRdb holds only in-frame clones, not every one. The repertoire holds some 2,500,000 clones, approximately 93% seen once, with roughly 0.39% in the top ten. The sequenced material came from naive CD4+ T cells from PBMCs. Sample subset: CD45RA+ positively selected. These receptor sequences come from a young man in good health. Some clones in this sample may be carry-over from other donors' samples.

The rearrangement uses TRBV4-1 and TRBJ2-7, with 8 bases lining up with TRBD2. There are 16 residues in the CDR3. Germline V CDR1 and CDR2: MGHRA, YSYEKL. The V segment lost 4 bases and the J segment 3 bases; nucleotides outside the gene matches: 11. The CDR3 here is CASSPKLAELVYEQYF. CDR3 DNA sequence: TGCGCCAGCAGCCCGAAACTAGCGGAGCTTGTCTACGAGCAGTACTTC.

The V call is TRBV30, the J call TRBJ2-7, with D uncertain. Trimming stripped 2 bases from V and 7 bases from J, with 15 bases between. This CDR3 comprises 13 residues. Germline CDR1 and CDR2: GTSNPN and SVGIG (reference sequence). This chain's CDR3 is CAWSMNSQLEQYF. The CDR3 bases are TGTGCCTGGAGTATGAACAGTCAACTGGAGCAGTACTTC. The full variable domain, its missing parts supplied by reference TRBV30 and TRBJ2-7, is SQTIHQWPATLVQPVGSPLSLECTVEGTSNPNLYWYRQAAGRGLQLLFYSVGIGQISSEVPQNLSASRPQDRQFILSSKKLLLSDSGFYLCAWSMNSQLEQYFGPGTRLTVT.

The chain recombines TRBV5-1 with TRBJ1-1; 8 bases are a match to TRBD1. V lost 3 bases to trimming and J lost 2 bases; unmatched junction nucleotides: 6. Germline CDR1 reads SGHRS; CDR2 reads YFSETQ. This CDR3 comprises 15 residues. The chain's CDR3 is CASSSNRGGNTEAFF. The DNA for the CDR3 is TGCGCCAGCAGCTCCAACAGGGGGGGAAACACTGAAGCTTTCTTT.

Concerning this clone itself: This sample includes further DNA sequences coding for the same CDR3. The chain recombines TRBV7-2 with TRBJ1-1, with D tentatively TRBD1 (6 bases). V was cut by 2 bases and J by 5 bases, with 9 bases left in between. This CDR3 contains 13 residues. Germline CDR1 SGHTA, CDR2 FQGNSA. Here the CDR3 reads CASSLLQGTEAFF. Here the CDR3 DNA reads TGTGCCAGCAGCTTACTACAGGGTACTGAAGCTTTCTTT.

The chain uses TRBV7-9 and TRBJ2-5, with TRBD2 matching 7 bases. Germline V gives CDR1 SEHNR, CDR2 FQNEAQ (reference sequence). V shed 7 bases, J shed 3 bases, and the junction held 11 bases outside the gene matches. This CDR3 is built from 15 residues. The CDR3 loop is CASTWGGPGKETQYF. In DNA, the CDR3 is TGTGCCAGCACCTGGGGAGGGCCGGGGAAAGAGACCCAGTACTTC.

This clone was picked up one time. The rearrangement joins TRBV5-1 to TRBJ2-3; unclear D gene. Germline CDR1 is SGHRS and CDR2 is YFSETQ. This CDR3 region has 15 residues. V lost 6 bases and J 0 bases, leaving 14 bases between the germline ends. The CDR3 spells CASTTRAPSTDTQYF. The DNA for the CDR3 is TGCGCCAGCACCACGCGAGCCCCCAGCACAGATACGCAGTATTTT.

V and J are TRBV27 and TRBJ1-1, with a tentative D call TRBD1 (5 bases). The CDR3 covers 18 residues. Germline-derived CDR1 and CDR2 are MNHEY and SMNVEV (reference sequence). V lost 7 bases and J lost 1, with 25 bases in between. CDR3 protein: CASIPYSGTFGENTEAFF. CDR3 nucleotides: TGTGCCAGCATCCCTTATAGCGGGACTTTTGGGGAGAACACTGAAGCTTTCTTT.

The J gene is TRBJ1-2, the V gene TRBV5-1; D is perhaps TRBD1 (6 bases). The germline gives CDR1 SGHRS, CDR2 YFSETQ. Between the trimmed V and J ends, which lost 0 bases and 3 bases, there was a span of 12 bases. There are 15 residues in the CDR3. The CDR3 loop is CASSLAAAGDYGYTF. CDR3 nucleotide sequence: TGCGCCAGCAGCTTGGCAGCAGCAGGGGACTATGGCTACACCTTC.

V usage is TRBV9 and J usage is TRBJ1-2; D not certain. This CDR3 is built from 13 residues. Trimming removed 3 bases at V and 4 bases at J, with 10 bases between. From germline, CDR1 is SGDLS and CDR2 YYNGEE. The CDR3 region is CASSAWGSYGYTF. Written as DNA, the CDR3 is TGTGCCAGCAGCGCGTGGGGTTCCTATGGCTACACCTTC.

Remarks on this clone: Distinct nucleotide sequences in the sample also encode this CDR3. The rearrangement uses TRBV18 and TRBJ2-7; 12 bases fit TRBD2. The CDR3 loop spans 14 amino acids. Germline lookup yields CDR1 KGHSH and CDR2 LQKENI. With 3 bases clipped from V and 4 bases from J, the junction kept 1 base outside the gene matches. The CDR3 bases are TGTGCCAGCTCACCCGGGACTAGCGGGTACGAGCAGTACTTC. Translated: CASSPGTSGYEQYF.

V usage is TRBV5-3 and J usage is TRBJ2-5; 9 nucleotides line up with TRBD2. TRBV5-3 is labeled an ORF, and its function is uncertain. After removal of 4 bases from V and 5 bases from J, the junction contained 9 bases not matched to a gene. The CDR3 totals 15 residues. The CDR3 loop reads CARSLRLAERETQYF. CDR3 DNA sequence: TGTGCCAGAAGCCTTCGACTAGCGGAGAGGGAGACCCAGTACTTC.

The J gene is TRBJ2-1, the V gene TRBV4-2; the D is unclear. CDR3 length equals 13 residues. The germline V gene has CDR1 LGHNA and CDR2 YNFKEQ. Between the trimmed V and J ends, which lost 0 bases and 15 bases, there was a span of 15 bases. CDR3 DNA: TGTGCCAGCAGCCAAGAGTGGCAGGCTACTTCGTTCTTC. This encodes CASSQEWQATSFF.